The present entry profiles one T cell receptor beta chain with its context. Antigen: not known. The data stem from a study of cytomegalovirus exposure and HLA in healthy donors. Regarding the study as a whole: Most TCR sequences were uncommon, yet certain public TCRs appeared in many donors. Some TCR beta chains (about 180 of them) were listed as cytomegalovirus-associated.

Germline CDR1 and CDR2: SGHNT and YENEEA. The CDR3 is made up of 14 amino acids. Losses at the gene ends were 8 bases for V and 1 base for J; bases not matched to a gene: 5. Produced via immunoSEQ multiplex PCR; TCRdb's table is partial and in-frame only. The repertoire consists of roughly 100,000 clones, with just under 95% occurring once and the leading ten covering 0.7% to 0.9%. The chain is built from TRBV11-3 and TRBJ1-3, with 7 bases aligning to TRBD1. The clonotype comes from a woman aged 18-30 years in good health and CMV-seronegative. Input material: PBMCs. CDR3: CASARGESGNTIYF. In DNA form, the CDR3 reads TGTGCCAGCGCCAGGGGGGAGTCTGGAAACACCATATATTTT. The full variable domain, its missing parts supplied by reference TRBV11-3 and TRBJ1-3, is EAGVVQSPRYKIIEKKQPVAFWCNPISGHNTLYWYLQNLGQGPELLIRYENEEAVDDSQLPKDRFSAERLKGVDSTLKIQPAELGDSAVYLCASARGESGNTIYFGEGSWLTVV.